The 16 T cell receptor beta chains below all came from one sample that was sequenced in a study of blood T cell repertoires in COVID-19. TCRdb's table, derived via immunoSEQ multiplex PCR, lists solely in-frame clones and lacks some. The sample has more than 45,000 clones; more than 85% are singletons. Sequencing was carried out using peripheral blood. These receptors were collected from a woman aged 70-85 years with active COVID-19.

The rearrangement uses TRBV28 and TRBJ2-3; D may be TRBD2 (6 bases). Trimming shortened V by 8 bases and J by 1 base, and 7 bases separated the two germline ends. Germline V lookup: CDR1 MDHEN, CDR2 SYDVKM. The CDR3 contains 12 residues. CDR3 bases: TGTGCCAGCGCGGGGCGCACAGATACGCAGTATTTT. It yields the protein CASAGRTDTQYF.

The chain combines TRBV5-4 with TRBJ1-3, with 9 nucleotides matching TRBD1. V dropped 4 bases and J dropped 3; count of bases not matched to a gene: 8. CDR1 is SGHNT and CDR2 is YYREEE in the germline V gene (reference sequence). The CDR3 is 16 amino acids. DNA for the CDR3: TGTGCCAGCAGCCCGTCAAACAGGGGGCTTGGAAACACCATATATTTT. Encoded protein: CASSPSNRGLGNTIYF. The whole variable domain, filled in from reference TRBV5-4 and TRBJ1-3, reads ETGVTQSPTHLIKTRGQQVTLRCSSQSGHNTVSWYQQALGQGPQFIFQYYREEENGRGNFPPRFSGLQFPNYSSELNVNALELDDSALYLCASSPSNRGLGNTIYFGEGSWLTVV.

The chain recombines TRBV24-1 with TRBJ1-2; a possible D gene is TRBD1 (5 bases). Germline V lookup: CDR1 KGHDR, CDR2 SFDVKD. Trimming took 5 bases from V and 7 from J, leaving 10 bases between them. This CDR3 is built from 12 residues. CDR3 DNA: TGTGCCACCAGTGGGGGGGAGGCTGGCTACACCTTC. Protein product: CATSGGEAGYTF.

The gene calls are TRBV9 and TRBJ2-7, with a tentative D call TRBD2 (5 bases). The CDR3 extends over 15 amino acids. V lost 0 bases and J 2 bases, leaving 12 bases between the germline ends. From germline, CDR1 is SGDLS and CDR2 YYNGEE. In nucleotides, the CDR3 is TGTGCCAGCAGCGTAGCCGCTAGCAGTCCCTACGAGCAGTACTTC. This translates into CASSVAASSPYEQYF.

V gene TRBV28 combines with J gene TRBJ1-4; 8 bases match TRBD1. The germline V gene has CDR1 MDHEN and CDR2 SYDVKM. After removal of 1 base from V and 5 bases from J, the junction contained 6 bases not matched to a gene. The CDR3 runs 16 residues. CDR3 bases: TGTGCCAGCAGTTTATTAGACAGGGGATGGAATGAAAAACTGTTTTTT. It codes for CASSLLDRGWNEKLFF.

The chain employs TRBV5-1 and TRBJ2-2; maybe TRBD1 (6 bases). The germline V gene encodes CDR1 SGHRS and CDR2 YFSETQ. V dropped 4 bases and J dropped 2 bases, with 15 bases sitting between them. There are 16 residues in the CDR3. CDR3 nucleotides: TGCGCCAGCAGCGCCCTGGGACAAGACAACACCGGGGAGCTGTTTTTT. It yields the protein CASSALGQDNTGELFF.

The chain links TRBV3-1 (or the pseudogene TRBV3-2) to TRBJ1-5, with 9 bases matching TRBD1. Germline CDR1 and CDR2: LGHDT and YNNKEL (reference sequence). Trimming took 3 bases from V and 6 from J; bases not matched to a gene: 6. The CDR3 has 15 amino acids. The CDR3 loop reads CASSHPGQGTQPQHF. As DNA, the CDR3 is TGTGCCAGCAGCCACCCGGGACAGGGCACTCAGCCCCAGCATTTT.

The chain joins TRBV19 to TRBJ2-1; 8 bases are a match to TRBD1. CDR3 length: 15 amino acids. The germline CDR1 and CDR2 sequences are LNHDA and SQIVND (reference sequence). The J segment lost 6 bases and the V segment lost 4 bases, leaving 8 bases of the junction unmatched. The CDR3 DNA sequence: TGTGCCAGTAGTACCGGACAGGGTCGAGGCAATGAGCAGTTCTTC. Protein: CASSTGQGRGNEQFF.

In DNA, the CDR3 is TGTGCCTGGAGTGTACGCGGAAAGGCTTTCTTT. Its translation is CAWSVRGKAFF. V usage is TRBV30 and J usage is TRBJ1-1, with D uncertain. The V and J ends lost 0 bases and 11 bases respectively, with 10 bases between them. The CDR3 extends over 11 amino acids. CDR1 is GTSNPN, CDR2 SVGIG, per germline (reference sequence).

The chain is built from TRBV5-1 and TRBJ2-3; D gene unclear. The CDR3 is made up of 15 amino acids. Germline-derived CDR1 and CDR2 are SGHRS and YFSETQ. V was trimmed by 0 bases and J by 0 bases, leaving 8 bases between them. CDR3 sequence reads: CASSLALVSTDTQYF. DNA for the CDR3: TGCGCCAGCAGCTTGGCGCTAGTCAGCACAGATACGCAGTATTTT.

This chain joins TRBV3-1 (or the pseudogene TRBV3-2) and TRBJ2-3; the D is unclear. Per the germline V gene, CDR1 is LGHDT and CDR2 is YNNKEL (reference sequence). The CDR3 is 12 residues long. The germline V and J ends were trimmed by 5 bases and 1 base, with 4 bases remaining between them. The CDR3 DNA reads as TGTGCCAGCAGCTATCGCACAGATACGCAGTATTTT. It yields the protein CASSYRTDTQYF.

The rearrangement links TRBV9 to TRBJ2-2; D may be TRBD2 (7 bases). This CDR3 has 17 residues. From germline, CDR1 is SGDLS and CDR2 YYNGEE. V was shortened by 1 base and J by 5 bases, with 18 bases between the two germline ends. The CDR3 reads CASSVTSSQGGTGELFF. The DNA of the CDR3 is TGTGCCAGCAGCGTAACGTCTTCACAGGGAGGGACCGGGGAGCTGTTTTTT.

This sequence joins TRBV11-2 and TRBJ2-5; D call uncertain. CDR1 SGHAT and CDR2 FQNNGV come from the germline V gene. The CDR3 is made up of 13 amino acids. Trimming left V 1 base short and J 5 bases short, with 8 bases between. Here the CDR3 DNA reads TGTGCCAGCAGCTTAGGGGTTAGCGAGACCCAGTACTTC. Translated, it gives CASSLGVSETQYF.

This chain links TRBV11-2 with TRBJ2-2; D is possibly TRBD1 (6 bases). The V gene's germline CDR1 is SGHAT and CDR2 FQNNGV. The length of the CDR3 is 14 residues. Trimming pared 6 bases from V and 0 bases from J, leaving 8 bases between. CDR3 amino acids: CASSWTANTGELFF. The CDR3 DNA sequence: TGTGCCAGCAGTTGGACAGCGAACACCGGGGAGCTGTTTTTT.

The chain joins TRBV4-2 to TRBJ2-7, with 7 bases fitting TRBD2. V was pared by 0 bases and J by 7 bases, with 12 bases of the junction left unmatched. CDR1 and CDR2 (germline): LGHNA, YNFKEQ. This CDR3 has 16 residues. CDR3 loop: CASSQERGLYSGEQYF. Here the CDR3 DNA reads TGTGCCAGCAGCCAAGAAAGGGGACTATACTCGGGGGAGCAGTACTTC.

The chain carries TRBV30 and TRBJ2-5, with D tentatively TRBD1 (7 bases). The CDR3 is 14 residues long. Per germline, CDR1 GTSNPN and CDR2 SVGIG (reference sequence). Trimming stripped 3 bases from V and 5 bases from J, with 16 bases between. The CDR3 sequence is CAWSHDRAGETQYF. The CDR3 nucleotides read TGTGCCTGGAGCCATGACAGGGCGGGGGAGACCCAGTACTTC.